This entry lists 6 T cell receptor beta chains sequenced from one sample in a study of blood T cell repertoires in COVID-19. Assay: immunoSEQ multiplex PCR; the TCRdb copy retains only in-frame clones and omits some. The sample lists approximately 80,000 clones; about four fifths were seen once. Specimen: peripheral blood. These TCRs come from a woman aged 70 to 79 with acute or convalescent COVID-19.

J is TRBJ1-5 and V is TRBV28, with D possibly TRBD1 on 6 matching bases. Trimming cost V 4 bases and J 6 bases, with 10 bases left between them. Germline CDR1 reads MDHEN; CDR2 reads SYDVKM. This CDR3 is 13 amino acids long. The CDR3 DNA reads as TGTGCCAGCAGTTCAGGGGTAGGTCAGCCCCAGCATTTT. Translation gives CASSSGVGQPQHF.

The chain carries TRBV27 and TRBJ1-1, with 7 bases matching TRBD1. The germline V gene encodes CDR1 MNHEY and CDR2 SMNVEV (reference sequence). CDR3 length: 15 amino acids. V lost 6 bases, J lost 2 bases, and 9 bases stayed unmatched. As DNA, the CDR3 is TGTGCCAGCAGCGACACGACAGGGTTCAACACTGAAGCTTTCTTT. Translating it yields CASSDTTGFNTEAFF.

This clone showed up just a few times. This chain links TRBV7-6 with TRBJ1-4; weak D call: TRBD1 (5 bases). CDR3 length equals 15 residues. Germline-derived CDR1 and CDR2 are SGHVS and FNYEAQ. Trimming shortened V by 5 bases and J by 5 bases, and 15 bases separated the two germline ends. As DNA, the CDR3 is TGTGCCAGCAGCAAATCCTCGGGACTAAATGAAAAACTGTTTTTT. Protein product: CASSKSSGLNEKLFF.

V and J are TRBV15 and TRBJ1-1; D call uncertain. V was pared by 8 bases and J by 0 bases, with 16 bases between. The CDR3 contains 15 residues. The V gene's germline CDR1 is LNHNV and CDR2 YYDKDF (reference sequence). The CDR3 here is CATHAGTELNTEAFF. CDR3 in DNA: TGTGCCACCCACGCCGGTACAGAATTGAACACTGAAGCTTTCTTT.

This rearrangement joins TRBV9 to TRBJ1-6, with 7 bases matching TRBD1. With V trimmed by 2 bases and J by 1 base, 3 bases remained unmatched. From germline, CDR1 is SGDLS and CDR2 YYNGEE. The CDR3 is 16 amino acids. CDR3 in amino acids: CASSVQGESYNSPLHF. As DNA, the CDR3 is TGTGCCAGCAGCGTGCAGGGGGAGTCCTATAATTCACCCCTCCACTTT.

The table lists this clone with a few counts. The chain is built from TRBV25-1 and TRBJ2-5; D is perhaps TRBD1 (6 bases). The germline CDR1 and CDR2 sequences are MGHDK and SYGVNS. CDR3 length equals 16 residues. The V and J ends lost 3 bases and 3 bases respectively, with 17 bases between them. The CDR3 is CASSEEDSEGKETQYF. In DNA form, the CDR3 reads TGTGCCAGCAGTGAGGAGGACAGTGAGGGGAAAGAGACCCAGTACTTC. Full variable domain (rest looked up from reference TRBV25-1 and TRBJ2-5): EADIYQTPRYLVIGTGKKITLECSQTMGHDKMYWYQQDPGMELHLIHYSYGVNSTEKGDLSSESTVSRIRTEHFPLTLESARPSHTSQYLCASSEEDSEGKETQYFGPGTRLLVL.